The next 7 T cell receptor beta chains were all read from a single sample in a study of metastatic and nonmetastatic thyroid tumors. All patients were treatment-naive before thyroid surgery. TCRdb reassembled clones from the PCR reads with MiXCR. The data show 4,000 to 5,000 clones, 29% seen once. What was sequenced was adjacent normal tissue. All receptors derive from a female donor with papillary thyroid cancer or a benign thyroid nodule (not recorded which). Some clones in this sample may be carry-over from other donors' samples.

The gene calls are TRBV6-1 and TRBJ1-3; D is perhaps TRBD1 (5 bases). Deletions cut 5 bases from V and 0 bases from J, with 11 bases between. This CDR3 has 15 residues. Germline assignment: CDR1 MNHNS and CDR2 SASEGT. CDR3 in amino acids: CASSSSGGSGNTIYF. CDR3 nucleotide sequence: TGTGCCAGCAGTTCGAGTGGGGGCTCTGGAAACACCATATATTTT.

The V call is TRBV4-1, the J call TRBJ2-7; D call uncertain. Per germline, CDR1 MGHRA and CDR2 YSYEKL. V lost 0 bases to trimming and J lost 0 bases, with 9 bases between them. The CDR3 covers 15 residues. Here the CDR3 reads CASSQDRRNSYEQYF. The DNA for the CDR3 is TGCGCCAGCAGCCAAGATCGGCGGAACTCCTACGAGCAGTACTTC.

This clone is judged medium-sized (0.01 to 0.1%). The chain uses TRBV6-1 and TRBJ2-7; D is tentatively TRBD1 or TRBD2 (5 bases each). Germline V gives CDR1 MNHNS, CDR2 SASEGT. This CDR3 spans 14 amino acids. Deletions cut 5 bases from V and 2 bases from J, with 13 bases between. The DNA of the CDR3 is TGTGCCAGCAGTCCCCGGGACGGAACCTACGAGCAGTACTTC. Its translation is CASSPRDGTYEQYF.

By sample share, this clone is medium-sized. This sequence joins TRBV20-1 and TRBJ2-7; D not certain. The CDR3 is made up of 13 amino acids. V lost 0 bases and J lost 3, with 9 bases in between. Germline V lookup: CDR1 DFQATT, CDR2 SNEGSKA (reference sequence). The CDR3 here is CSAREAKDYEQYF. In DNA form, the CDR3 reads TGCAGTGCTAGAGAGGCAAAGGACTACGAGCAGTACTTC.

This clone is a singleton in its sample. Here the CDR3 DNA reads TGTGCCAGCACCAGGGAGTTGGACACTGAAGCTTTCTTT. This sequence encodes CASTRELDTEAFF. The chain has TRBV7-3 and TRBJ1-1; D is possibly TRBD1 (5 bases). V was cut by 7 bases and J by 3 bases, with 12 bases left in between. Germline lookup yields CDR1 SGHTA and CDR2 FQGTGA. CDR3 length: 13 residues.

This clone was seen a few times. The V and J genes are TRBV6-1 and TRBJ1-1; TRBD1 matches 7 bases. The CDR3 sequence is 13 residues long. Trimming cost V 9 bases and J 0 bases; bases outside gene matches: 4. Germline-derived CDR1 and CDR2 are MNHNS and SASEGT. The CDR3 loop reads CASRDRVNTEAFF. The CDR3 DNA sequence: TGTGCCAGTAGAGACAGGGTGAACACTGAAGCTTTCTTT.

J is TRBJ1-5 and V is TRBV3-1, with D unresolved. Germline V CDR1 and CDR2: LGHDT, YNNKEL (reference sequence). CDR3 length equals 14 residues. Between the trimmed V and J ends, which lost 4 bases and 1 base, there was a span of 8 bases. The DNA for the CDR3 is TGTGCCAGCAGCCGGTCGGACAGCAATCAGCCCCAGCATTTT. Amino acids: CASSRSDSNQPQHF.